This T cell receptor (beta chain) was identified in a study of T cells after yellow fever vaccination (dated 2019 in TCRdb). General notes on the study: Libraries from fractions with low cell numbers were prepared with the SMART-Seq v4 Ultra Low Input RNA kit. To follow T-cell clones before and after primary and booster YFV17D yellow fever vaccination, bulk TCR alpha and beta repertoires were sequenced over time. Two healthy male donors, one aged 18 to 30 and one aged 30 to 39 years, were included in the cohort. Blood samples were taken at several timepoints before and after primary and secondary immunization, and bulk PBMC replicates and cell subsets were isolated.

Results the study describes overall, beyond this receptor: The secondary T-cell response was found to be weaker but faster than the primary response, with a peak reached on day 5 rather than on day 15. Only a couple of donors were included in the study, so the extent to which the findings can be generalized is limited. Computational filtering was required because FACS-sorted repertoires could contain abundant contaminating clonotypes from the bulk population. After the booster, most clones that had expanded after primary vaccination were detected again (nearly 98% of CD4 and around nine tenths of CD8), suggesting broad maintenance of memory. A small share of clonotypes occurred in both CD4 and CD8 compartments, likely arising from convergent recombination.

Between the V and J ends, shortened by 1 base and 1 base respectively, the junction contains 4 bases. There are 13 amino acids in the CDR3, from cysteine to phenylalanine inclusive. Only the CDR3 portion is preserved as DNA: 39 bases, with reading frame beginning at the first base. CDR1 and CDR2, looked up from the germline V gene, are SGHAT and FQNNGV. TCR cDNA was made using 5'RACE template switching, a step that added a universal primer site and unique molecular identifiers. cDNA synthesis was primed from both the TCR alpha and TCR beta constant segments. Library amplification involved two PCR steps, and the second step added sample barcodes and sequencing adapters. Libraries were sequenced on Illumina HiSeq 2500 (2x100 bp) or NovaSeq (2x150 bp). For the original study's pipeline: Reads were demultiplexed and collapsed into UMI consensus sequences with MIGEC, and V(D)J alignment was performed with MiXCR. Using edgeR on replicate PBMC samples, clonotypes were called vaccine-responding if FDR was below 0.01 and the log2 fold change was above 5 up to day 15. Bulk clonotypes were assigned CD4 or CD8 identity according to which sequenced CD4 or CD8 repertoire held them at higher abundance. TCRdb's own reprocessing of the public reads used fastp at Q25 and MiXCR and kept productive beta chains. Every CDR3 protein is listed once, alongside the most common genes and DNA of its rows. Clone size and V and J calls follow TCRdb, not the original study. This sample lists about 230,000 distinct CDR3 sequences; 6.7% were detected once. More than 1% of the sample goes to the ten largest clones.

This clonotype has at least ten counts. It lacks a known antigen. Within one base of it there is no much larger clone, and no base qualities were kept. The sample's treatment or condition, from its label and the paper: live attenuated yellow fever vaccine strain. A standard Ficoll-Paque protocol was used to isolate PBMCs from peripheral blood. Dynabeads CD4 and CD8 positive selection kits were used to isolate CD4 and CD8 T-cell fractions. RNA was extracted with TriZol from bulk PBMCs, CD4 and CD8 fractions, and dextramer-positive and dextramer-negative fractions. Specimen: CD4+ T cells sorted from PBMCs, collected on the day of the yellow fever booster vaccination. The TCR sequence derives from a young man who received the YFV17D yellow fever vaccine. Recombination joined TRBV11-2 with TRBJ1-1; the D gene identity is not certain. The CDR3 region: CASSLGRNTEAFF. The DNA sequence is as follows: TGTGCCAGCAGCTTAGGGCGGAACACTGAAGCTTTCTTT.